This T cell receptor (beta chain) was sequenced for a study of radiotherapy plus CTLA-4 blockade in lung cancer. Study overall: In around 17% of patients, objective responses were seen; roughly 30% had disease control. Broader study findings: Some TCR clones had been derived from tumors. These clones expanded in peripheral blood after radiotherapy plus ipilimumab. With interferon-beta, early dynamics of blood T cell clones were reported to best predict response.

The CDR3 consists of 13 residues. The J segment lost 6 bases and the V segment lost 7 bases, leaving 5 bases of the junction unmatched. Looked up from germline, CDR1 is SQVTM and CDR2 is ANQGSEA. Points on this clone: What it recognizes is unknown.

The table came from immunoSEQ multiplex PCR; TCRdb's copy has only in-frame clones and leaves some out. The profile shows roughly 30,000 clones, 80% to 90% of them singletons. Ipilimumab CTLA-4 blockade and focal radiation were given to patients with chemo-refractory metastatic non-small-cell lung cancer. This chain links TRBV29-1 with TRBJ2-2; 10 bases match TRBD1. This specimen consisted of peripheral blood, obtained from a patient treated with radiotherapy plus ipilimumab. The sequence came from a human donor with non-small cell lung cancer that progressed on radiotherapy plus ipilimumab. CDR3 nucleotide sequence: TGCAGCGCGGGACAGGGGAGCGCCGGGGAGCTGTTTTTT. Residues: CSAGQGSAGELFF.